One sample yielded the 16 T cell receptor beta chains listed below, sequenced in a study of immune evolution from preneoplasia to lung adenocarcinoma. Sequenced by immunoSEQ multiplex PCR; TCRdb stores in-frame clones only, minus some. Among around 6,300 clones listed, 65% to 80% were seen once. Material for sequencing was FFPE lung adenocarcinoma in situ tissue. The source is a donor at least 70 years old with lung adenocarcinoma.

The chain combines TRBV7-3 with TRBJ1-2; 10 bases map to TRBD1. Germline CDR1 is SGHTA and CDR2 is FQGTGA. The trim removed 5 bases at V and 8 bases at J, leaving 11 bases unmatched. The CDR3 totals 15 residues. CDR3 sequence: CASSKTTGTGDGYTF. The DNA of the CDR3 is TGTGCCAGCAGCAAAACCACCGGGACAGGGGACGGCTACACCTTC. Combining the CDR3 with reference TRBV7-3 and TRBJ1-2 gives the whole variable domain GAGVSQTPSNKVTEKGKYVELRCDPISGHTALYWYRQSLGQGPEFLIYFQGTGAADDSGLPNDRFFAVRPEGSVSTLKIQRTERGDSAVYLCASSKTTGTGDGYTFGSGTRLTVV.

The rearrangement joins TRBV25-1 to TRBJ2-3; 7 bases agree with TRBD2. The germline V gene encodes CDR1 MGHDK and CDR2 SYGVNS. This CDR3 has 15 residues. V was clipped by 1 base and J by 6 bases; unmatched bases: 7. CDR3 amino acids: CASSEWKTSSDTQYF. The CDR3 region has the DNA TGTGCCAGCAGTGAATGGAAGACTAGCAGTGATACGCAGTATTTT.

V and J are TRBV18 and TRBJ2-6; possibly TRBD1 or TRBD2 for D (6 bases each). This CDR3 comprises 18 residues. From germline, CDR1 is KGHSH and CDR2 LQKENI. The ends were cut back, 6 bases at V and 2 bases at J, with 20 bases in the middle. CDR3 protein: CASSPRRGSLTGANVLTF. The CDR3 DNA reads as TGTGCCAGCTCCCCCCGGAGGGGGTCCCTAACTGGGGCCAACGTCCTGACTTTC. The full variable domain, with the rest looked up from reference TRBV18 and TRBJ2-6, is NAGVMQNPRHLVRRRGQEARLRCSPMKGHSHVYWYRQLPEEGLKFMVYLQKENIIDESGMPKERFSAEFPKEGPSILRIQQVVRGDSAAYFCASSPRRGSLTGANVLTFGAGSRLTVL.

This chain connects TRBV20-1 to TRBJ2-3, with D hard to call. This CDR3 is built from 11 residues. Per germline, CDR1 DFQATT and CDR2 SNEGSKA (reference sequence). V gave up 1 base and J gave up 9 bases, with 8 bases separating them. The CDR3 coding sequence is TGCAGTGCTAGAGCTACCCCGACGCAGTATTTT. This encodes CSARATPTQYF.

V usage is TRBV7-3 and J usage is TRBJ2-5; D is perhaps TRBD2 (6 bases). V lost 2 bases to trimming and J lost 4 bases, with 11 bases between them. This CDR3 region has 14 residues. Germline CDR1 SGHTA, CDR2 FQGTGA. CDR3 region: CASSLVGGGETQYF. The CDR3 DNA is TGTGCCAGCAGCTTAGTGGGAGGCGGAGAGACCCAGTACTTC.

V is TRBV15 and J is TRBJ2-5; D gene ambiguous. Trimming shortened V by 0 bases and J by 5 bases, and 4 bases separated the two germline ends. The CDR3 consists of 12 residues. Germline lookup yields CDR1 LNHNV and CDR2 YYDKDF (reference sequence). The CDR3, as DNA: TGTGCCACCAGCAGAGATGGGGAGACCCAGTACTTC. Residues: CATSRDGETQYF.

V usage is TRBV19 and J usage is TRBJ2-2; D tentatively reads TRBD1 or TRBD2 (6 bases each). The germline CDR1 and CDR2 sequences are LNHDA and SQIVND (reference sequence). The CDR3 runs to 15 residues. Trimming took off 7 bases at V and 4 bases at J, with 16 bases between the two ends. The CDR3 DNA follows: TGTGCCAGTACCCCTAGGGGGGTTGGCACCGGGGAGCTGTTTTTT. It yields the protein CASTPRGVGTGELFF.

The CDR3 region has the DNA TGTGCCAGCAGTGATAGACCGACAGGCTACACCTTC. Its protein product is CASSDRPTGYTF. The chain joins TRBV2 to TRBJ1-2; no definite D call. CDR1 and CDR2 from the germline V gene are SNHLY and FYNNEI. Trimming removed 3 bases at V and 8 bases at J, with 10 bases between. The CDR3 length is 12 residues.

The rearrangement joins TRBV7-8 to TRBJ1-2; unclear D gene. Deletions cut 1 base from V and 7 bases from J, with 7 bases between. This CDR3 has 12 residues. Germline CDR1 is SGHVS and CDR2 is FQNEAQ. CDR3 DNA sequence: TGTGCCAGCAGCTTAGGGATGAGTGGCTACACCTTC. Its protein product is CASSLGMSGYTF.

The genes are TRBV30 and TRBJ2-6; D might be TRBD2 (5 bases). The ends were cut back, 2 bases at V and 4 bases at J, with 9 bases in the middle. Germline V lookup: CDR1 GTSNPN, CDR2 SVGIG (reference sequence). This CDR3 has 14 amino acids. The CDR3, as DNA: TGTGCCTGGAGTACTAGTGTGGGGGCCAACGTCCTGACTTTC. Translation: CAWSTSVGANVLTF.

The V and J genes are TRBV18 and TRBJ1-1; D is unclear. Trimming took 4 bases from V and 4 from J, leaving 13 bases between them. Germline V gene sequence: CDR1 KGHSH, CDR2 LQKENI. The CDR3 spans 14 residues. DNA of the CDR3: TGTGCCAGCTCACTGGGAATAGGAGGCACTGAAGCTTTCTTT. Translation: CASSLGIGGTEAFF.

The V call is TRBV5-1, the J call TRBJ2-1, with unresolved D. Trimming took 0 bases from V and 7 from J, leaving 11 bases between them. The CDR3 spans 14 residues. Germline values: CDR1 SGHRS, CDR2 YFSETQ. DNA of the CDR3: TGCGCCAGCAGCTTGGCGCCAGGTAGTAATGAGCAGTTCTTC. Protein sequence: CASSLAPGSNEQFF.

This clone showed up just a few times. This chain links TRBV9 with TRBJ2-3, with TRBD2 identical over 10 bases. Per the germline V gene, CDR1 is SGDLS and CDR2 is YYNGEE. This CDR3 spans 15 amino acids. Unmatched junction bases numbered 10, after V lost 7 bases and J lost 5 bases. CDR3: CASGTAGGPGDTQYF. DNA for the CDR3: TGTGCCAGCGGAACAGCGGGAGGGCCCGGAGATACGCAGTATTTT.

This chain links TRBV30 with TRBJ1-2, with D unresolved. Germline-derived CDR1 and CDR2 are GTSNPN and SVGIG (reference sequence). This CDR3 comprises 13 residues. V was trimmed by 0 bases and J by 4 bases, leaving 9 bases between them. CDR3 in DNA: TGTGCCTGGAGTGTACTCGGGGTCTATGGCTACACCTTC. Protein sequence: CAWSVLGVYGYTF.

CDR3 residues: CASMRDPGATKAFF. In nucleotides, the CDR3 is TGTGCCAGTATGCGGGACCCGGGAGCGACTAAGGCTTTCTTT. The J gene is TRBJ1-1, the V gene TRBV19; possible D gene TRBD1, 5 bases. Germline CDR1 and CDR2: LNHDA and SQIVND (reference sequence). Trimming removed 7 bases at V and 11 bases at J, with 23 bases between. This CDR3 comprises 14 residues.

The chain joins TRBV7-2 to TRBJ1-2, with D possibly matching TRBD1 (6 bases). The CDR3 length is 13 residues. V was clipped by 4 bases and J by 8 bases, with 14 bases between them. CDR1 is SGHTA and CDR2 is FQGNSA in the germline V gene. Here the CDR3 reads CASSSYRVKGYTF. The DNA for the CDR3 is TGTGCCAGCAGCTCCTACAGGGTGAAAGGCTACACCTTC.